The 28 T cell receptor beta chains in this list originate from one sample, sequenced in a study of beta chain features in type 1 diabetes. Since all of the isolated RNA was reverse transcribed, expressed TCRB transcripts were what got sequenced. Using immunoSEQ multiplex PCR, the repertoire was profiled, and TCRdb retains in-frame clones only, with some absent. Of 110,000 to 150,000 clones in the sample, around 8.7% were seen once. The sequenced sample was central memory CD4+ T cells from blood. All receptors come from a man younger than 30 in good health.

The chain combines TRBV9 with TRBJ2-2; 8 bases align to TRBD1. Per germline, CDR1 SGDLS and CDR2 YYNGEE. The CDR3 contains 16 residues. V lost 3 bases and J lost 5; bases outside the gene matches: 9. The CDR3 spells CASSETTGELTGELFF. CDR3 nucleotides: TGTGCCAGCAGCGAGACGACAGGGGAGTTGACCGGGGAGCTGTTTTTT.

This clone has just a few counts. This chain uses TRBV5-1 with TRBJ2-7; TRBD1 agrees at 9 bases. The germline CDR1 and CDR2 sequences are SGHRS and YFSETQ. The CDR3 runs to 16 residues. Unmatched junction bases numbered 17, after V lost 3 bases and J lost 10 bases. This CDR3 reads CASSSLSGQGPLEQYF. CDR3 bases: TGCGCCAGCAGCTCCCTTTCGGGACAGGGACCCCTGGAACAGTACTTC.

This clone came up a few times. J is TRBJ2-3 and V is TRBV19; TRBD1 aligns across 7 bases. This CDR3 comprises 17 residues. With 8 bases clipped from V and 0 bases from J, the junction kept 14 bases outside the gene matches. CDR1 is LNHDA and CDR2 is SQIVND in the germline V gene (reference sequence). Here the CDR3 reads CASRNRGGESSTDTQYF. CDR3 nucleotides: TGTGCCAGTCGAAACCGAGGGGGCGAATCTAGCACAGATACGCAGTATTTT.

The chain has TRBV4-3 and TRBJ2-3; D gene unclear. The ends were cut back, 1 base at V and 2 bases at J, with 13 bases in the middle. This CDR3 has 16 residues. Germline CDR1 LGHNA, CDR2 YSLEER. The CDR3 DNA reads TGCGCCAGCAGCCAAGTGGATCTAGGATTCACAGATACGCAGTATTTT. Protein sequence: CASSQVDLGFTDTQYF.

This chain uses TRBV9 with TRBJ1-6; D is unclear. Trimming took off 4 bases at V and 11 bases at J, with 13 bases between the two ends. Germline lookup yields CDR1 SGDLS and CDR2 YYNGEE. CDR3 length: 13 amino acids. This chain's CDR3 is CASSPSPATPLHF. CDR3 in DNA: TGTGCCAGCAGCCCCTCCCCCGCTACACCCCTCCACTTT.

In this sample, this clone turned up a few times. The gene calls are TRBV6-5 and TRBJ2-5, with D maybe TRBD2 (6 bases). Germline V gene data show CDR1 as MNHEY and CDR2 as SVGAGI. The CDR3 extends over 14 amino acids. Trimming removed 5 bases at V and 5 bases at J, with 15 bases between. The CDR3 nucleotides are TGTGCCAGCAGTAAAGCGGGCGGATGGGAGACCCAGTACTTC. Translated, it gives CASSKAGGWETQYF.

Only a few counts were recorded for this clone. The rearrangement joins TRBV10-3 to TRBJ1-6; D is undetermined. With 3 bases removed from V and 0 bases from J, the gap between germline ends came to 9 bases. CDR1 and CDR2 (germline): ENHRY, SYGVKD. This CDR3 comprises 16 residues. The CDR3 DNA sequence: TGTGCCATCAGTGACAGTCCCAGCTCCTATAATTCACCCCTCCACTTT. It yields the protein CAISDSPSSYNSPLHF.

This clone occurred a few times. The chain combines TRBV5-1 with TRBJ1-4, with 8 bases aligning to TRBD1. This CDR3 is built from 14 residues. Germline lookup yields CDR1 SGHRS and CDR2 YFSETQ. The V segment lost 0 bases and the J segment 7 bases; nucleotides outside the gene matches: 2. CDR3 in amino acids: CASSLGQGSEKLFF. The DNA for the CDR3 is TGCGCCAGCAGCTTGGGACAGGGGAGTGAAAAACTGTTTTTT. The full variable domain, completed using reference TRBV5-1 and TRBJ1-4, is KAGVTQTPRYLIKTRGQQVTLSCSPISGHRSVSWYQQTPGQGLQFLFEYFSETQRNKGNFPGRFSGRQFSNSRSEMNVSTLELGDSALYLCASSLGQGSEKLFFGSGTQLSVL.

There are a few counts of this clone. The chain has TRBV28 and TRBJ2-6; D is unclear. The CDR3 sequence is 17 residues long. CDR1 is MDHEN and CDR2 is SYDVKM in the germline V gene. V lost 6 bases, J lost 0 bases, and 15 bases lay in between. CDR3 protein: CASSSAGSLSGANVLTF. The DNA for the CDR3 is TGTGCCAGCAGCTCAGCAGGCAGTCTCTCTGGGGCCAACGTCCTGACTTTC.

This clone turned up a few times. The V and J genes are TRBV7-8 and TRBJ2-2, with D maybe TRBD2 (7 bases). Germline V gene sequence: CDR1 SGHVS, CDR2 FQNEAQ. Deletions cut 6 bases from V and 5 bases from J, with 16 bases between. There are 15 residues in the CDR3. CDR3 nucleotides: TGTGCCAGCAGACCTCTGGGAGGGGGGACCGGGGAGCTGTTTTTT. Amino acid sequence: CASRPLGGGTGELFF.

This chain connects TRBV5-1 to TRBJ2-5; D not resolved. V lost 4 bases, J lost 0 bases, and 4 bases lay in between. The germline gives CDR1 SGHRS, CDR2 YFSETQ. The CDR3 covers 12 residues. CDR3 in amino acids: CASSPDQETQYF. The CDR3 region has the DNA TGCGCCAGCAGCCCCGACCAAGAGACCCAGTACTTC.

The chain carries TRBV5-4 and TRBJ1-1; 9 bases line up with TRBD1. The CDR3 runs to 17 residues. V shed 7 bases, J shed 4 bases, and the junction held 17 bases outside the gene matches. The germline V gene encodes CDR1 SGHNT and CDR2 YYREEE (reference sequence). The CDR3 sequence is CASRSLTGGRESTEAFF. The CDR3 DNA reads TGTGCCAGCCGGAGCCTCACAGGGGGCCGGGAGAGCACTGAAGCTTTCTTT.

This clone turned up a few times. The chain uses TRBV2 and TRBJ2-7; tentatively, D is TRBD2 (7 bases). Germline CDR1 reads SNHLY; CDR2 reads FYNNEI. V lost 5 bases and J lost 3, with 14 bases in between. The CDR3 loop spans 14 amino acids. CDR3 DNA sequence: TGTGCCAGCAGTTTCGCGGGGGCCTTCTACGAGCAGTACTTC. This codes for CASSFAGAFYEQYF.

V is TRBV7-6 and J is TRBJ1-2; possibly TRBD1 for D (6 bases). Trimming shortened V by 1 base and J by 8 bases, and 11 bases separated the two germline ends. This CDR3 spans 13 amino acids. Germline CDR1 SGHVS, CDR2 FNYEAQ. The CDR3 here is CASSLETGGGYTF. CDR3 bases: TGTGCCAGCAGCTTAGAGACAGGCGGAGGCTACACCTTC.

This chain connects TRBV18 to TRBJ2-3, with TRBD2 as a possible D gene (5 bases). CDR3 size: 15 residues. From germline, CDR1 is KGHSH and CDR2 LQKENI. V lost 3 bases to trimming and J lost 2 bases, with 12 bases between them. This CDR3 reads CASSPSSLFTDTQYF. The CDR3 nucleotides read TGTGCCAGCTCACCGTCTAGCCTTTTCACAGATACGCAGTATTTT.

This clone has more than one count but fewer than ten. The chain joins TRBV6-5 to TRBJ1-5, with D tentatively TRBD1 (6 bases). This CDR3 is built from 15 residues. Germline values: CDR1 MNHEY, CDR2 SVGAGI. Trimming pared 2 bases from V and 4 bases from J, leaving 12 bases between. The CDR3: CASSYRAGTNQPQHF. CDR3 sequence (DNA): TGTGCCAGCAGTTACAGGGCAGGGACAAATCAGCCCCAGCATTTT.

The genes are TRBV5-6 and TRBJ2-7; TRBD1 is a possible D gene (6 bases). Trimming left V 4 bases short and J 3 bases short, with 11 bases between. In germline, CDR1 is SGHDT, CDR2 YYEEEE. The CDR3 sequence is 13 residues long. CDR3: CASSRQVNYEQYF. The CDR3 DNA is TGTGCCAGCAGCCGACAGGTTAACTACGAGCAGTACTTC.

This clone has just a few counts. The chain employs TRBV7-2 and TRBJ1-4; no reliable D call. The CDR3 runs to 15 residues. Germline assignment: CDR1 SGHTA and CDR2 FQGNSA. Trimming removed 4 bases from V and 4 bases from J, with 13 bases in between. CDR3 protein: CASSSYSGDNEKLFF. DNA for the CDR3: TGTGCCAGCAGCTCCTACTCGGGAGATAATGAAAAACTGTTTTTT.

This clone was seen more than once but under ten times. The genes are TRBV7-2 and TRBJ2-7, with 11 bases that match TRBD2. Trimming cost V 3 bases and J 2 bases; bases outside gene matches: 9. This CDR3 has 17 amino acids. CDR1 is SGHTA and CDR2 is FQGNSA in the germline V gene. The CDR3 region has the DNA TGTGCCAGCAGCTTGGCCCCGACTAGCGGGAACACCTACGAGCAGTACTTC. As protein: CASSLAPTSGNTYEQYF.

V usage is TRBV6-5 and J usage is TRBJ2-1; 11 nucleotides line up with TRBD2. V lost 6 bases to trimming and J lost 3 bases; unmatched junction nucleotides: 4. Germline loops: CDR1 MNHEY, CDR2 SVGAGI. The CDR3 sequence is 15 residues long. The CDR3 reads CASRDGLAGYNEQFF. CDR3 DNA sequence: TGTGCCAGCAGGGACGGACTAGCGGGCTACAATGAGCAGTTCTTC.

This clone occurred many times. This chain connects TRBV7-2 to TRBJ1-1; TRBD1 matches at 7 bases. V dropped 7 bases and J dropped 10; count of bases not matched to a gene: 9. CDR3 length: 12 amino acids. The germline V gene encodes CDR1 SGHTA and CDR2 FQGNSA. Here the CDR3 reads CASNTQGLAAFF. The CDR3 nucleotides are TGTGCCAGCAACACACAGGGGTTAGCAGCTTTCTTT.

This clone was seen only a few times. The chain has TRBV11-2 and TRBJ2-1; 10 nucleotides match TRBD1. Looked up from germline, CDR1 is SGHAT and CDR2 is FQNNGV. There are 17 residues in the CDR3. After removal of 3 bases from V and 2 bases from J, the junction contained 7 bases not matched to a gene. CDR3 in amino acids: CASSFSSGTGAYNEQFF. DNA for the CDR3: TGTGCCAGCAGCTTCAGTAGCGGGACAGGGGCCTACAATGAGCAGTTCTTC.

The V and J genes are TRBV19 and TRBJ2-3; D is ambiguous. The V end was cut by 3 bases, the J end by 4 bases, with 5 bases between. The germline V gene encodes CDR1 LNHDA and CDR2 SQIVND (reference sequence). The CDR3 extends over 12 amino acids. The CDR3 nucleotides are TGTGCCAGTAGTATTTATGCAGATACGCAGTATTTT. It encodes CASSIYADTQYF. Complete variable domain (other parts from reference TRBV19 and TRBJ2-3): DGGITQSPKYLFRKEGQNVTLSCEQNLNHDAMYWYRQDPGQGLRLIYYSQIVNDFQKGDIAEGYSVSREKKESFPLTVTSAQKNPTAFYLCASSIYADTQYFGPGTRLTVL.

The gene calls are TRBV2 and TRBJ2-1; a weak D match, TRBD2 (6 bases). CDR3 size: 12 residues. Looked up from germline, CDR1 is SNHLY and CDR2 is FYNNEI. Trimming took 8 bases from V and 6 from J, leaving 11 bases between them. The CDR3 spells CASVQGGNEQFF. DNA of the CDR3: TGTGCCAGCGTGCAGGGAGGCAATGAGCAGTTCTTC.

The J gene is TRBJ1-1, the V gene TRBV5-1; no clear D gene. CDR1 is SGHRS and CDR2 is YFSETQ in the germline V gene. The CDR3 has 14 amino acids. Deletions cut 0 bases from V and 0 bases from J, with 6 bases between. The CDR3 here is CASSLDNMNTEAFF. CDR3 nucleotides: TGCGCCAGCAGCTTGGACAACATGAACACTGAAGCTTTCTTT.

This chain connects TRBV9 to TRBJ2-7; D is possibly TRBD2 (6 bases). This CDR3 is built from 15 residues. Germline values: CDR1 SGDLS, CDR2 YYNGEE. V lost 3 bases, J lost 3 bases, and 16 bases lay in between. This CDR3 is CASSESRDSYYEQYF. As DNA, the CDR3 is TGTGCCAGCAGCGAAAGCCGGGACTCTTACTACGAGCAGTACTTC.

This clone was seen a few times. V and J are TRBV7-2 and TRBJ2-1, with TRBD2 matching 8 bases. In germline, CDR1 is SGHTA, CDR2 FQGNSA. V trimming: 4 bases; J trimming: 4 bases; junction bases outside the gene matches: 6. The CDR3 is 15 residues long. The CDR3 DNA reads TGTGCCAGCAGCTACACTAGCGGCCTATACAATGAGCAGTTCTTC. As protein: CASSYTSGLYNEQFF.

This clone has only a few counts. This chain joins TRBV7-9 and TRBJ1-6; no reliable D call. Trimming took 2 bases from V and 8 from J, leaving 7 bases between them. From germline, CDR1 is SEHNR and CDR2 FQNEAQ (reference sequence). The CDR3 spans 13 residues. In DNA, the CDR3 is TGTGCCAGCAGCTTATCTGGAGATTCACCCCTCCACTTT. Translated: CASSLSGDSPLHF.